Below are 3 T cell receptor beta chains sequenced from a single sample in a study of control samples from healthy donors and cancer patients (dated by TCRdb to about 2020). The library was prepared using the immunoSEQ multiplex PCR assay. Entries here come from immuneACCESS through TCRdb and include only in-frame sequences with V and J called. Some clones fail to appear in such tables; in the studies checked, an unresolved V gene covers under half of the shortfall, and the cause of the remainder is unknown. This sample gives roughly 73,000 clones in total; 85% to 95% of them show up just once. Together, the top ten hold 5.8% of the sample. The sample consisted of blood. These receptors were collected from a woman aged 55-69 years in good health.

This clone has just a few counts. The chain links TRBV6-5 to TRBJ2-2; D perhaps matches TRBD2 (5 bases). The CDR3 has 14 residues. Germline-derived CDR1 and CDR2 are MNHEY and SVGAGI. Trimming shortened V by 6 bases and J by 1 base, and 9 bases separated the two germline ends. The CDR3 DNA follows: TGTGCCAGCAGAACCCGGGGGAACACCGGGGAGCTGTTTTTT. It encodes CASRTRGNTGELFF.

This CDR3 is CASSPGLTPYNEQFF. Here the CDR3 DNA reads TGTGCCAGCAGTCCCGGACTAACCCCCTACAATGAGCAGTTCTTC. The J gene is TRBJ2-1, the V gene TRBV27; TRBD2 is a possible D gene (6 bases). Germline-derived CDR1 and CDR2 are MNHEY and SMNVEV (reference sequence). V dropped 5 bases and J dropped 2 bases, with 13 bases sitting between them. CDR3 length: 15 amino acids.

The chain couples TRBV19 to TRBJ2-5; the D is unclear. The CDR3 extends over 12 amino acids. Trimming cost V 5 bases and J 0 bases, with 4 bases left between them. Germline V gene data show CDR1 as LNHDA and CDR2 as SQIVND (reference sequence). The CDR3 region is CASSADQETQYF. Here the CDR3 DNA reads TGTGCCAGTAGTGCCGACCAAGAGACCCAGTACTTC.